A single sample gave rise to the 15 T cell receptor beta chains below, sequenced in a study of blood T cell repertoires in COVID-19. Assay: immunoSEQ multiplex PCR; the TCRdb copy retains only in-frame clones and omits some. Of roughly 240,000 clones listed, about 84% are singletons. The sequenced sample was PBMCs or T cells enriched from blood (not recorded which). Receptors originate from a woman aged 50 to 65 who had recovered from COVID-19.

In its sample, this clone was seen once. The rearrangement joins TRBV18 to TRBJ1-1; D is perhaps TRBD1 (5 bases). The CDR3 runs to 14 residues. The ends were cut back, 2 bases at V and 1 base at J, with 8 bases in the middle. Germline V lookup: CDR1 KGHSH, CDR2 LQKENI. CDR3 nucleotide sequence: TGTGCCAGCTCACCATCGGGGGGGAACACTGAAGCTTTCTTT. Translation gives CASSPSGGNTEAFF. Full variable domain (remainder filled in from reference TRBV18 and TRBJ1-1): NAGVMQNPRHLVRRRGQEARLRCSPMKGHSHVYWYRQLPEEGLKFMVYLQKENIIDESGMPKERFSAEFPKEGPSILRIQQVVRGDSAAYFCASSPSGGNTEAFFGQGTRLTVV.

V gene TRBV18 combines with J gene TRBJ2-7; 8 bases map to TRBD2. There are 13 residues in the CDR3. Trimming cost V 6 bases and J 6 bases; bases outside gene matches: 7. CDR1 is KGHSH, CDR2 LQKENI, per germline. The CDR3 DNA reads TGTGCCAGCTCTGGGGGACTAGATCCCGAGCAGTACTTC. Protein sequence: CASSGGLDPEQYF. Combining the CDR3 with reference TRBV18 and TRBJ2-7 gives the whole variable domain NAGVMQNPRHLVRRRGQEARLRCSPMKGHSHVYWYRQLPEEGLKFMVYLQKENIIDESGMPKERFSAEFPKEGPSILRIQQVVRGDSAAYFCASSGGLDPEQYFGPGTRLTVT.

This clone occurred once. The chain is built from TRBV5-4 and TRBJ2-7; 7 bases align to TRBD2. From germline, CDR1 is SGHNT and CDR2 YYREEE (reference sequence). The CDR3 is 14 amino acids. With 5 bases clipped from V and 3 bases from J, the junction kept 8 bases outside the gene matches. The CDR3 DNA sequence: TGTGCCAGCAGTAACCGGGGGACTAACTACGAGCAGTACTTC. Translating gives CASSNRGTNYEQYF.

This clone was seen once. This sequence joins TRBV11-2 and TRBJ1-2; a possible D gene is TRBD1 (5 bases). Trimming took 0 bases from V and 8 from J, leaving 13 bases between them. The CDR3 consists of 14 residues. Germline V gene sequence: CDR1 SGHAT, CDR2 FQNNGV. CDR3 DNA sequence: TGTGCCAGCAGCTTAGATACAGGCACGCTCGGCTACACCTTC. It translates to CASSLDTGTLGYTF.

The gene calls are TRBV19 and TRBJ2-7, with 9 bases fitting TRBD1. The germline V gene encodes CDR1 LNHDA and CDR2 SQIVND (reference sequence). Trimming cost V 6 bases and J 2 bases; bases outside gene matches: 8. CDR3 length: 15 amino acids. In DNA, the CDR3 is TGTGCCAGTAGCCGGGACAGGGTGTTTCCCTACGAGCAGTACTTC. It translates to CASSRDRVFPYEQYF.

CDR3 sequence (DNA): TGTGCCAGCAGTTTCTCGGACAGGAAAAGATATGGCTACACCTTC. Translated, it gives CASSFSDRKRYGYTF. V usage is TRBV28 and J usage is TRBJ1-2; 7 nucleotides agree with TRBD1. The germline V gene has CDR1 MDHEN and CDR2 SYDVKM. V shed 3 bases and J 5 bases; nucleotides not matched to a gene: 9. The length of the CDR3 is 15 residues.

The CDR3 loop is CASRRTGRAFF. DNA of the CDR3: TGTGCCAGCAGACGGACAGGGAGAGCTTTCTTT. The chain uses TRBV12-3 or TRBV12-4 and TRBJ1-1; 8 positions agree with TRBD1. V shed 6 bases and J 10 bases; nucleotides not matched to a gene: 4. The CDR3 spans 11 residues.

This clone was recorded a few times. This chain links TRBV19 with TRBJ1-4, with TRBD1 identical over 8 bases. The length of the CDR3 is 13 residues. The germline V gene encodes CDR1 LNHDA and CDR2 SQIVND (reference sequence). The junction had 2 bases not matched to a gene; V was cut back by 5 bases and J by 6 bases. The CDR3 is CASSQDRDEKLFF. CDR3 in DNA: TGTGCCAGTAGTCAGGACAGGGATGAAAAACTGTTTTTT.

The rearrangement links TRBV19 to TRBJ2-7, with 11 bases aligning to TRBD1. The CDR3 loop spans 15 amino acids. CDR1 is LNHDA and CDR2 is SQIVND in the germline V gene (reference sequence). V gave up 6 bases and J gave up 0 bases; unmatched junction bases: 4. CDR3 region: CASRAGTGGSYEQYF. CDR3 DNA sequence: TGTGCCAGTAGGGCCGGGACAGGGGGCTCCTACGAGCAGTACTTC.

Here the CDR3 reads CASSDGQPVEQYF. In nucleotides, the CDR3 is TGTGCCAGCAGTGATGGACAGCCAGTCGAGCAGTACTTC. This chain joins TRBV12-3 or TRBV12-4 and TRBJ2-7; D might be TRBD1 (6 bases). Between the trimmed V and J ends, which lost 5 bases and 6 bases, there was a span of 14 bases. CDR3 length equals 13 residues.

V usage is TRBV6-1 and J usage is TRBJ1-4; possibly TRBD1 for D (5 bases). Germline V gene sequence: CDR1 MNHNS, CDR2 SASEGT. The CDR3 length is 16 residues. V dropped 2 bases and J dropped 8 bases, with 18 bases sitting between them. The CDR3 DNA follows: TGTGCCAGCAGTGAACTTCGCGGACAAAAACGAGAAAAACTGTTTTTT. This codes for CASSELRGQKREKLFF.

The rearrangement joins TRBV18 to TRBJ2-1, with 14 positions matching TRBD2. Per the germline V gene, CDR1 is KGHSH and CDR2 is LQKENI. V lost 4 bases, J lost 6 bases, and 5 bases stayed unmatched. This CDR3 region has 16 residues. CDR3 coding DNA: TGTGCCAGCTCACTGCGGACTAGCGGGGGGCTCAATGAGCAGTTCTTC. Its translation: CASSLRTSGGLNEQFF.

The chain uses TRBV2 and TRBJ1-6; 7 nucleotides align to TRBD1. The V and J ends lost 8 bases and 11 bases, in that order; junction bases with no gene match: 9. This CDR3 has 13 amino acids. Germline CDR1 SNHLY, CDR2 FYNNEI. The CDR3 loop reads CASDVRGQTPLHF. CDR3 DNA sequence: TGTGCCAGCGACGTGAGGGGGCAAACACCCCTCCACTTT.

CDR3 sequence (DNA): TGTGCCAGTAGTACCAGTTTTGTTCAGGGACTATTCACAGATACGCAGTATTTT. This codes for CASSTSFVQGLFTDTQYF. The chain couples TRBV19 to TRBJ2-3, with 7 nucleotides matching TRBD2. The CDR3 totals 18 residues. In germline, CDR1 is LNHDA, CDR2 SQIVND (reference sequence). With 4 bases clipped from V and 2 bases from J, the junction kept 15 bases outside the gene matches.

The chain joins TRBV7-3 to TRBJ2-1, with 15 bases lining up with TRBD2. There are 16 residues in the CDR3. The junction had 5 bases not matched to a gene; V was cut back by 4 bases and J by 7 bases. CDR1 and CDR2 from the germline V gene are SGHTA and FQGTGA. CDR3 bases: TGTGCCAGCAGCTCTTACGGGACTAGCGGGAGGAATGAGCAGTTCTTC. It yields the protein CASSSYGTSGRNEQFF. The entire variable domain, with the rest obtained from reference TRBV7-3 and TRBJ2-1, is as follows: GAGVSQTPSNKVTEKGKYVELRCDPISGHTALYWYRQSLGQGPEFLIYFQGTGAADDSGLPNDRFFAVRPEGSVSTLKIQRTERGDSAVYLCASSSYGTSGRNEQFFGPGTRLTVL.